This T cell receptor beta chain derives from a study of cytomegalovirus exposure and HLA in healthy donors. General study points: For cytomegalovirus status, the classifier reportedly gave diagnoses with high specificity and sensitivity. Among TCR beta chains, those listed as cytomegalovirus-associated numbered around 180.

On this clone: The target antigen is unknown.

The table came from immunoSEQ multiplex PCR; TCRdb's copy has only in-frame clones and leaves some out. The sample lists over 85,000 clones, more than 70% occurring once. Looked up from germline, CDR1 is MNHNY and CDR2 is SVGAGI (reference sequence). Trimming took 4 bases from V and 9 from J; bases not matched to a gene: 4. This CDR3 contains 14 residues. The sample was PBMCs. The chain couples TRBV6-6 to TRBJ1-6; 9 bases map to TRBD1. The receptor was isolated from a woman in her late teens or twenties in good health and CMV-seropositive. The CDR3 region is CASSSDRGSSPLHF. The CDR3 DNA is TGTGCCAGCAGTTCGGACAGGGGAAGTTCACCCCTCCACTTT.